This passage covers 17 T cell receptor beta chains from one sample sequenced in a study of cytomegalovirus exposure and HLA in healthy donors. 13 Jbeta primers and 60 Vbeta primers were used for the PCR. Profiling relied on immunoSEQ multiplex PCR, and the TCRdb table lists in-frame clones only, not all of them. The sample holds some 220,000 clones, about three quarters seen once. Source material: PBMCs. All receptors come from a boy between 10 and 17 years old in good health and CMV-seronegative.

This clone was observed a few times. Other DNA sequences in the same sample also yield this CDR3. The chain joins TRBV19 to TRBJ1-1, with unresolved D. Per the germline V gene, CDR1 is LNHDA and CDR2 is SQIVND (reference sequence). The CDR3 has 13 amino acids. V lost 1 base, J lost 1 base, and 4 bases lay in between. The CDR3 loop is CASSIGGNTEAFF. The DNA of the CDR3 is TGTGCCAGTAGTATAGGCGGGAACACTGAAGCTTTCTTT. The whole variable domain, remainder taken from reference TRBV19 and TRBJ1-1, is DGGITQSPKYLFRKEGQNVTLSCEQNLNHDAMYWYRQDPGQGLRLIYYSQIVNDFQKGDIAEGYSVSREKKESFPLTVTSAQKNPTAFYLCASSIGGNTEAFFGQGTRLTVV.

The V gene is TRBV5-4, the J gene TRBJ2-7, with 9 bases identical to TRBD1. The CDR3 totals 15 residues. Trimming took 5 bases from V and 4 from J; bases not matched to a gene: 10. Germline V lookup: CDR1 SGHNT, CDR2 YYREEE (reference sequence). The CDR3 coding sequence is TGTGCCAGCAGGCTCATGGGGACAGGGAAATACGAGCAGTACTTC. It specifies CASRLMGTGKYEQYF.

This clone was seen just once. V gene TRBV30 combines with J gene TRBJ1-1; 7 nucleotides align to TRBD1. This CDR3 is built from 16 residues. The V gene's germline CDR1 is GTSNPN and CDR2 SVGIG (reference sequence). V gave up 4 bases and J gave up 6 bases; unmatched junction bases: 17. The chain's CDR3 is CAWNKKGARSNSEAFF. In DNA form, the CDR3 reads TGTGCCTGGAATAAGAAGGGGGCCAGGAGTAATTCTGAAGCTTTCTTT. Complete variable domain (other parts from reference TRBV30 and TRBJ1-1): SQTIHQWPATLVQPVGSPLSLECTVEGTSNPNLYWYRQAAGRGLQLLFYSVGIGQISSEVPQNLSASRPQDRQFILSSKKLLLSDSGFYLCAWNKKGARSNSEAFFGQGTRLTVV.

J is TRBJ1-2 and V is TRBV5-4; D is possibly TRBD1 (5 bases). CDR1 and CDR2 (germline): SGHNT, YYREEE (reference sequence). V gave up 4 bases and J gave up 3 bases, with 13 bases separating them. The CDR3 contains 14 residues. CDR3 in amino acids: CASSLQGMDYGYTF. CDR3 bases: TGTGCCAGCAGCCTCCAGGGTATGGACTATGGCTACACCTTC.

CDR3 DNA: TGTGCCAGCACGACTCAGGGACTCCGGGCGGAGCCCCAGCATTTT. Protein: CASTTQGLRAEPQHF. This sequence joins TRBV6-1 and TRBJ1-5; a weak D match, TRBD1 (5 bases). Trimming removed 7 bases from V and 8 bases from J, with 21 bases in between. Germline CDR1 MNHNS, CDR2 SASEGT. This CDR3 contains 15 residues.

The chain couples TRBV19 to TRBJ2-3, with 8 bases fitting TRBD2. The V gene's germline CDR1 is LNHDA and CDR2 SQIVND (reference sequence). This CDR3 has 15 residues. The V and J ends lost 7 bases and 1 base, in that order; junction bases with no gene match: 7. The CDR3 sequence: CASNRGGSGTDTQYF. The CDR3 DNA reads as TGTGCCAGTAACCGGGGGGGTTCGGGCACAGATACGCAGTATTTT.

This clone has a handful of counts. V gene TRBV29-1 combines with J gene TRBJ2-5; 8 bases are a match to TRBD2. CDR3 length equals 12 residues. V lost 6 bases and J lost 4; bases outside the gene matches: 4. Per the germline V gene, CDR1 is SQVTM and CDR2 is ANQGSEA. The CDR3 DNA sequence: TGCAGCGTGGGACTAGAGGGAGAGACCCAGTACTTC. Protein: CSVGLEGETQYF.

The chain carries TRBV27 and TRBJ1-1; the D is unclear. V was cut by 6 bases and J by 0 bases, with 20 bases left in between. In germline, CDR1 is MNHEY, CDR2 SMNVEV (reference sequence). This CDR3 spans 17 amino acids. In DNA form, the CDR3 reads TGTGCCAGCAGCTCCATCGGGGTGGAACGGGTGAACACTGAAGCTTTCTTT. It translates to CASSSIGVERVNTEAFF.

This clone was seen only a few times. The gene calls are TRBV19 and TRBJ1-5; unclear D gene. Germline lookup yields CDR1 LNHDA and CDR2 SQIVND (reference sequence). The ends were cut back, 2 bases at V and 0 bases at J, with 26 bases in the middle. This CDR3 comprises 21 residues. The CDR3 here is CASSILSVVRQDSYSNQPQHF. The CDR3 DNA reads as TGTGCCAGTAGTATACTTTCCGTAGTCAGGCAGGACTCTTATAGCAATCAGCCCCAGCATTTT.

This clone was observed a few times. The V and J genes are TRBV2 and TRBJ2-7, with D tentatively TRBD1 (6 bases). This CDR3 is 15 amino acids long. The V gene lost 7 bases and the J gene lost 2 bases, with 18 bases spanning the gap. Germline CDR1 is SNHLY and CDR2 is FYNNEI. The CDR3 region has the DNA TGTGCCAGCACCCTAAGAGGGGGTTTCGCCTACGAGCAGTACTTC. Protein: CASTLRGGFAYEQYF.

The V gene is TRBV29-1, the J gene TRBJ1-1; the match to TRBD1 covers 8 bases. The V segment lost 6 bases and the J segment 5 bases; nucleotides outside the gene matches: 8. The CDR3 totals 13 residues. Germline-derived CDR1 and CDR2 are SQVTM and ANQGSEA. CDR3 amino acids: CSVETGALTEAFF. The CDR3 DNA follows: TGCAGCGTCGAGACAGGGGCGCTGACTGAAGCTTTCTTT.

A few counts support this clone. The chain links TRBV13 to TRBJ2-1; the D gene is possibly TRBD2 (6 bases). Trimming pared 5 bases from V and 6 bases from J, leaving 14 bases between. The CDR3 is 14 residues long. Germline V gives CDR1 PRHDT, CDR2 FYEKMQ (reference sequence). CDR3 sequence (DNA): TGTGCCAGCAGCCCGGAGACTAGTCGCAATGAGCAGTTCTTC. Its translation is CASSPETSRNEQFF.

This clone was seen once. This sequence joins TRBV7-9 and TRBJ1-1, with a possible D match to TRBD1 (6 bases). V lost 5 bases and J 1 base, leaving 14 bases between the germline ends. From germline, CDR1 is SEHNR and CDR2 FQNEAQ (reference sequence). This CDR3 spans 15 amino acids. The CDR3 coding sequence is TGTGCCAGCAGCGCCTGGGCAGGGGCGAACACTGAAGCTTTCTTT. It codes for CASSAWAGANTEAFF.

This chain links TRBV2 with TRBJ2-7, with TRBD1 identical over 7 bases. J was trimmed by 12 bases and V by 5 bases; bases with no gene match: 10. The germline V gene has CDR1 SNHLY and CDR2 FYNNEI. The length of the CDR3 is 12 residues. This CDR3 is CASSPTDRPGYF. CDR3 sequence (DNA): TGTGCCAGCAGTCCGACGGACAGGCCGGGGTACTTC.

The chain links TRBV4-1 to TRBJ1-2, with TRBD1 as a possible D gene (5 bases). CDR3 length: 12 amino acids. Looked up from germline, CDR1 is MGHRA and CDR2 is YSYEKL. Trimming cost V 4 bases and J 8 bases, with 11 bases left between them. CDR3 amino acids: CASSLTGAGYTF. The CDR3 DNA reads TGCGCCAGCAGCCTTACAGGTGCCGGCTACACCTTC.

This chain joins TRBV7-2 and TRBJ2-7; 15 positions agree with TRBD2. J was trimmed by 2 bases and V by 4 bases; bases with no gene match: 9. CDR1 is SGHTA, CDR2 FQGNSA, per germline. The CDR3 runs to 18 residues. CDR3 loop: CASSSGLAGGSSTYEQYF. CDR3 in DNA: TGTGCCAGCAGCTCGGGACTAGCGGGGGGTTCCTCGACCTACGAGCAGTACTTC.

The rearrangement joins TRBV21-1 to TRBJ1-1. TRBV21-1 is a pseudogene. The CDR3 totals 13 residues. The CDR3 coding sequence is TGTGCCAGCACCCTGGGGGAGGGGACTGAAGCTTTCTTT. This sequence encodes CASTLGEGTEAFF.